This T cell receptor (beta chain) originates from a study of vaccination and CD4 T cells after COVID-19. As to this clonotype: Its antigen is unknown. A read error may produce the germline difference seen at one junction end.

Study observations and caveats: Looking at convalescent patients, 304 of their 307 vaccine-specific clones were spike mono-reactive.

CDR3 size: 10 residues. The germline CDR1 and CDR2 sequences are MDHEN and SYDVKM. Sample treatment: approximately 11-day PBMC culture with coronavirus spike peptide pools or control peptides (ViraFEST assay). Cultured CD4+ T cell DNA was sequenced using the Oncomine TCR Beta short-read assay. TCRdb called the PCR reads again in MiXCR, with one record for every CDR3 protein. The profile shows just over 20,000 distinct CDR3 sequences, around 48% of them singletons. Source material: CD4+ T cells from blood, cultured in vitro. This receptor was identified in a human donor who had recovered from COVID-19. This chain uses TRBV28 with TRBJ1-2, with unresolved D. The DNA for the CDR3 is TGTGTCAGCGGCGGGGATGGCTACACCTTC. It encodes CVSGGDGYTF.